Presented here are 17 T cell receptor beta chains from one specimen sequenced in a study of cytomegalovirus exposure and HLA in healthy donors. Sequencing was performed with immunoSEQ multiplex PCR; in TCRdb, only in-frame clones are kept and a portion is missing. The repertoire has 150,000 to 200,000 clones, approximately 87% of them found once; the top ten carry more than 1.2%. What was sequenced was PBMCs. The receptor set was obtained from a woman aged 25 to 39 in good health and CMV-seronegative.

CDR3 in amino acids: CASSLSTGQPQHF. CDR3 DNA sequence: TGTGCCAGCAGTTTATCCACGGGGCAGCCCCAGCATTTT. The chain uses TRBV27 and TRBJ1-5; D remains ambiguous. Germline loops: CDR1 MNHEY, CDR2 SMNVEV (reference sequence). The CDR3 length is 13 residues. V dropped 0 bases and J dropped 7 bases, with 7 bases sitting between them.

The V call is TRBV7-9, the J call TRBJ2-7, with TRBD2 as a possible D gene (5 bases). The CDR3 spans 13 residues. CDR1 and CDR2 from the germline V gene are SEHNR and FQNEAQ (reference sequence). The V end lost 5 bases, the J end lost 3 bases, and 11 bases lay between the germline ends. The CDR3 DNA follows: TGTGCCAGCAGCCCCCGGGAAAACTACGAGCAGTACTTC. Protein product: CASSPRENYEQYF.

V is TRBV5-1 and J is TRBJ1-4; D unclear. This CDR3 has 15 residues. The ends were cut back, 3 bases at V and 1 base at J, with 10 bases in the middle. Looked up from germline, CDR1 is SGHRS and CDR2 is YFSETQ. The CDR3 protein is CASSYSAITNEKLFF. CDR3 bases: TGCGCCAGCAGCTACTCAGCGATAACTAATGAAAAACTGTTTTTT.

The chain uses TRBV27 and TRBJ1-1, with no clear D. The CDR3 totals 14 residues. The V gene's germline CDR1 is MNHEY and CDR2 SMNVEV (reference sequence). The germline V and J ends were trimmed by 5 bases and 2 bases, with 12 bases remaining between them. The CDR3 region has the DNA TGTGCCAGCAGTACCTGGAGACGCAACACTGAAGCTTTCTTT. It translates to CASSTWRRNTEAFF.

As regards this clone: Mismatch with germline at one junction end may stem from a read error. The CDR3 DNA is TGTGCCAGCAGCATAGCGGGGGGATACTACAATGAGCAGTTCTTC. Amino acids: CASSIAGGYYNEQFF. The chain carries TRBV7-2 and TRBJ2-1; the match to TRBD2 covers 10 bases. This CDR3 is 15 amino acids long. CDR1 is SGHTA and CDR2 is FQGNSA in the germline V gene.

This sequence joins TRBV7-8 and TRBJ2-5; no definite D call. This CDR3 has 13 residues. Germline V CDR1 and CDR2: SGHVS, FQNEAQ. V lost 5 bases and J lost 1, with 8 bases in between. The CDR3 here is CASSRQLQETQYF. Here the CDR3 DNA reads TGTGCCAGCAGCCGACAACTCCAAGAGACCCAGTACTTC.

The chain carries TRBV7-2 and TRBJ2-7, with D unresolved. The CDR3 sequence is 14 residues long. Germline lookup yields CDR1 SGHTA and CDR2 FQGNSA. V dropped 2 bases and J dropped 0 bases, with 8 bases sitting between them. The CDR3 region has the DNA TGTGCCAGCAGCTTATATTGGAGCTCCTACGAGCAGTACTTC. Translated, it gives CASSLYWSSYEQYF.

V usage is TRBV9 and J usage is TRBJ2-7; tentatively, D is TRBD2 (7 bases). CDR1 SGDLS and CDR2 YYNGEE come from the germline V gene. Trimming left V 0 bases short and J 0 bases short, with 10 bases between. The CDR3 contains 15 residues. CDR3 nucleotide sequence: TGTGCCAGCAGCGTAGGCGGGGGCCGCTCCTACGAGCAGTACTTC. Amino acids: CASSVGGGRSYEQYF.

The chain links TRBV6-5 to TRBJ2-7, with TRBD1 matching over 8 bases. V lost 5 bases to trimming and J lost 0 bases; unmatched junction nucleotides: 6. The CDR3 spans 15 residues. Germline assignment: CDR1 MNHEY and CDR2 SVGAGI. The chain's CDR3 is CASSPGTGPSYEQYF. CDR3 DNA sequence: TGTGCCAGCAGTCCAGGGACAGGACCCTCCTACGAGCAGTACTTC.

V usage is TRBV5-4 and J usage is TRBJ2-5; TRBD2 aligns across 8 bases. The junction had 10 bases not matched to a gene; V was cut back by 4 bases and J by 5 bases. There are 15 residues in the CDR3. CDR1 SGHNT and CDR2 YYREEE come from the germline V gene (reference sequence). The CDR3 sequence: CASSDKRGTGETQYF. CDR3 DNA: TGTGCCAGCAGCGACAAGCGGGGGACCGGGGAGACCCAGTACTTC.

This chain joins TRBV18 and TRBJ1-1; D may be TRBD1 (5 bases). With 6 bases removed from V and 7 bases from J, the gap between germline ends came to 15 bases. The length of the CDR3 is 13 residues. From germline, CDR1 is KGHSH and CDR2 LQKENI. The chain's CDR3 is CASSQGYRVEAFF. As DNA, the CDR3 is TGTGCCAGCTCTCAGGGATATCGAGTTGAAGCTTTCTTT.

This sequence joins TRBV7-9 and TRBJ2-5; D possibly corresponds to TRBD2 (5 bases). Trimming took 4 bases from V and 1 from J, leaving 10 bases between them. The CDR3 is made up of 14 amino acids. Germline V gene data show CDR1 as SEHNR and CDR2 as FQNEAQ (reference sequence). CDR3 coding DNA: TGTGCCAGCAGCTCCTACCGGGGCCAAGAGACCCAGTACTTC. Translating it yields CASSSYRGQETQYF.

The rearrangement links TRBV6-1 to TRBJ2-5, with 7 nucleotides matching TRBD2. CDR1 is MNHNS and CDR2 is SASEGT in the germline V gene. This CDR3 contains 13 residues. The V segment lost 6 bases and the J segment 5 bases; nucleotides outside the gene matches: 6. The CDR3 nucleotides are TGTGCCAGCAGAGTAGCGGGCGGGGAGACCCAGTACTTC. Encoded protein: CASRVAGGETQYF.

The chain combines TRBV2 with TRBJ1-2, with D possibly being TRBD1 (5 bases). The CDR3 is 13 residues long. Germline lookup yields CDR1 SNHLY and CDR2 FYNNEI. V was clipped by 6 bases and J by 10 bases, with 18 bases between them. The CDR3 DNA is TGTGCCAGCAGACCGGACAAATCCCTGGTCTACACCTTC. It translates to CASRPDKSLVYTF.

The genes are TRBV7-8 and TRBJ1-2; the match to TRBD1 covers 7 bases. The CDR3 runs to 16 residues. Losses at the gene ends were 7 bases for V and 0 bases for J; bases not matched to a gene: 11. Germline-derived CDR1 and CDR2 are SGHVS and FQNEAQ. The CDR3 sequence is CASTPGVGQTNYGYTF. The CDR3 DNA sequence: TGTGCCAGCACACCCGGAGTGGGACAGACTAACTATGGCTACACCTTC.

The chain employs TRBV15 and TRBJ2-3; 7 nucleotides agree with TRBD2. Germline-derived CDR1 and CDR2 are LNHNV and YYDKDF (reference sequence). CDR3 length: 18 amino acids. V lost 0 bases, J lost 2 bases, and 11 bases stayed unmatched. The CDR3 is CATSRDWASGEPTDTQYF. CDR3 bases: TGTGCCACCAGCAGAGATTGGGCTAGCGGAGAACCCACAGATACGCAGTATTTT. Using reference TRBV15 and TRBJ2-3 for the parts outside the CDR3, the full variable domain is DAMVIQNPRYQVTQFGKPVTLSCSQTLNHNVMYWYQQKSSQAPKLLFHYYDKDFNNEADTPDNFQSRRPNTSFCFLDIRSPGLGDTAMYLCATSRDWASGEPTDTQYFGPGTRLTVL.

This clone showed up just once. This chain uses TRBV6-4 with TRBJ2-7; 8 bases map to TRBD2. Per the germline V gene, CDR1 is MRHNA and CDR2 is SNTAGT. Trimming cost V 0 bases and J 0 bases; bases outside gene matches: 7. The CDR3 extends over 17 amino acids. The CDR3 region has the DNA TGTGCCAGCAGTGACTCTTCGGCGGGGGGAAACTCCTACGAGCAGTACTTC. Its protein is CASSDSSAGGNSYEQYF.